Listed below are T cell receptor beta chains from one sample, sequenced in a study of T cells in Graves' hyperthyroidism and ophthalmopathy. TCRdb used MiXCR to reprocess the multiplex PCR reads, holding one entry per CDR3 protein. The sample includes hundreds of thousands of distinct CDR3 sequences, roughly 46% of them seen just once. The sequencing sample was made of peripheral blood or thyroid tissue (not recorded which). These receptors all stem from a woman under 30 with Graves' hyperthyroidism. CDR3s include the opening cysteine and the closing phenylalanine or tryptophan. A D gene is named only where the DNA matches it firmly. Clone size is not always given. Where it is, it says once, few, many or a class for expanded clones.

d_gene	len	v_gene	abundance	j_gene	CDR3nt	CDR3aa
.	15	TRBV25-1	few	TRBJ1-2	TGTGCCAGCAGTGTACGGGACGCCCAGTCCTATGGCTACACCTTC	CASSVRDAQSYGYTF
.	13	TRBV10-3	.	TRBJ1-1	TGTGCCATCAGTGAGACCGGGTTCGCTGAAGCTTTCTTT	CAISETGFAEAFF
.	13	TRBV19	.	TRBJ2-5	TGTGCCAGTAGTATGGTCGGGAGTGAGACCCAGTACTTC	CASSMVGSETQYF
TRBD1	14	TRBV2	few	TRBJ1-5	TGTGCCAGCAGGACAGGGGATTCCAATCAGCCCCAGCATTTT	CASRTGDSNQPQHF
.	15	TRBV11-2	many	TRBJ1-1	TGTGCCAGCAGCTTAAAAGTGTCCAAGAACACTGAAGCTTTCTTT	CASSLKVSKNTEAFF
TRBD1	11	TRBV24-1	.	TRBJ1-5	TGTGCCGCAGGGGGCGGAGAGACCCAGCATTTT	CAAGGGETQHF
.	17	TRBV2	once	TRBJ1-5	TGTGCCAGCAGTTACCTCGAAAGTACAGGGACCAATCAGCCCCAGCATTTT	CASSYLESTGTNQPQHF
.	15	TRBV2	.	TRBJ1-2	TGTGCCAGCAGTTTTTGGGGGGCTCGGAGCTATGGCTACACCTTC	CASSFWGARSYGYTF
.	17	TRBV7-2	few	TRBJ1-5	TGTGCCAGCAGCCAAGATCTGGTAGGGGAAGGCAATCAGCCCCAGCATTTT	CASSQDLVGEGNQPQHF
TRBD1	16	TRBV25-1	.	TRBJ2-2	TGTGCCAGCAGTGAATTTCGACAGGGCAACACCGGGGAGCTGTTTTTT	CASSEFRQGNTGELFF
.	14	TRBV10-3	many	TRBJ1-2	TGTGCCATCAGTGGACAGGTTTCTAACTATGGCTACACCTTC	CAISGQVSNYGYTF
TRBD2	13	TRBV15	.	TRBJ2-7	TGTGCCACCAGCAGACCACTAGCGGGCGAGCAGTACTTC	CATSRPLAGEQYF
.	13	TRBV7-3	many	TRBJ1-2	TGTGCCAGCAGCTTAAGCGGACAGAGAGGCTACACCTTC	CASSLSGQRGYTF
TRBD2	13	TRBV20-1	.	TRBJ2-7	TGCAGTGCTAGAGCGACTAGCAGCTACGAGCAGTACTTC	CSARATSSYEQYF
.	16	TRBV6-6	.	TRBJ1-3	TGTGCCAGCAGTTACCTAAGGGACGGATCAAGAAACACCATATATTTT	CASSYLRDGSRNTIYF
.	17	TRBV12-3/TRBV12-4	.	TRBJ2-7	TGTGCCAGCAGTTTATACGCGACGGGACTGATGTCCTACGAGCAGTACTTC	CASSLYATGLMSYEQYF
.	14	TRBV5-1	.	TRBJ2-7	TGCGCCAGCAGGACGGACCTCGCGGCCCACGAGCAGTACTTC	CASRTDLAAHEQYF
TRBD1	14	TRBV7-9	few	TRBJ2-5	TGTGCCAGCAGCTTCAATTGGGACAGTAAGACCCAGTACTTC	CASSFNWDSKTQYF
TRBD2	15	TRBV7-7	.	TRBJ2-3	TGTGCTAGCAGCTTACGCGGGGGAAGCACAGATACGCAGTATTTT	CASSLRGGSTDTQYF
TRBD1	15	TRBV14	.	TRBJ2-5	TGTGCCAGCAGCCGGGGGACAGGGGGTAAAGAGACCCAGTACTTC	CASSRGTGGKETQYF
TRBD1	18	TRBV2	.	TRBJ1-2	TGTGCCAGCAGTGATAGTTCTTCAGGGACAGATACTAACTATGGCTACACCTTC	CASSDSSSGTDTNYGYTF
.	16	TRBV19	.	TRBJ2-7	TGTGCCAGTAGTATTTTCCTCGGTCAGCCGACCTACGAGCAGTACTTC	CASSIFLGQPTYEQYF
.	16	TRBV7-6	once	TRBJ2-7	TGCGCCAGCAGCCACCCCCCAGGCCGGAGCTCCTACGAGCAGTACTTC	CASSHPPGRSSYEQYF
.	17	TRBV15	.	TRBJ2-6	TGTGCCACCAGCAATTGGTATGGTTTGGAAGGGGCCAACGTCCTGACTTTC	CATSNWYGLEGANVLTF
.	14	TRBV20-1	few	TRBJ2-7	TGCAGTGCTGGGGCCGGGATACGCTCCTACGAGCAGTACTTC	CSAGAGIRSYEQYF
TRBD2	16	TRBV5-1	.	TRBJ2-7	TGCGCCAGCAGCTTGGACCCTAGCGGGCTATCCTACGAGCAGTACTTC	CASSLDPSGLSYEQYF
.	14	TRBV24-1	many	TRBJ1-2	TGTGCCACCAGTGATTTGCGGACAGACTATGGCTACACCTTC	CATSDLRTDYGYTF
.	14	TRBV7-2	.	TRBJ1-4	TGTGCCAGCAGCTTAGCACAGACTAATGAAAAACTGTTTTTT	CASSLAQTNEKLFF
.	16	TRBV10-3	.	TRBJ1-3	TGTGCCATCAGACCCACGGACAGTACGGGTGGCTACACCATATATTTT	CAIRPTDSTGGYTIYF
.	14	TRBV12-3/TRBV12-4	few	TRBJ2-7	TGTGCCAGCAGACCGACAGGGAGGTCCTACGAGCAGTACTTC	CASRPTGRSYEQYF
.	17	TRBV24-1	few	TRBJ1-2	TGTGCCACCAGTGGAGACAGAGGAAGGCCGGGCGACTATGGCTACACCTTC	CATSGDRGRPGDYGYTF
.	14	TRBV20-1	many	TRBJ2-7	TGCAGTGCCAAAGGCTTTGGGGGAACCTACGAGCAGTACTTC	CSAKGFGGTYEQYF
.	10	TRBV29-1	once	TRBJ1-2	TGCAGCGTTGAGGTCGGCGGGACCACCTTC	CSVEVGGTTF
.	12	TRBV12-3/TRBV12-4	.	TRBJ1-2	TGTGCCAGCAGTGGGGGTTCGGCTGGCTACACCTTC	CASSGGSAGYTF
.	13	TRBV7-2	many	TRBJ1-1	TGTGCCAGCAGCTTTACAACGAACACTGAAGCTTTCTTT	CASSFTTNTEAFF
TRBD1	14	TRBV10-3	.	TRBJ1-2	TGTGGCATCAGTGCCGGGACAGGGAGCCATGGCTACACCTTC	CGISAGTGSHGYTF
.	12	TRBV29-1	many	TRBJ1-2	TGCAGCGCCGAAGGGGGAGGCTATGGCTACACCTTC	CSAEGGGYGYTF
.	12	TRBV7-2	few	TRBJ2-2	TGTGCCAGCAGCACCCTCTCCGGGGAGCTGTTTTTT	CASSTLSGELFF
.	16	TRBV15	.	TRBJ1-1	TGTGCCACCAGCAGGGGGGTCTTCCTTTTGAACACTGAAGCTTTCTTT	CATSRGVFLLNTEAFF
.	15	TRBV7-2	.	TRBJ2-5	TGTGCCAGCAGCCCCCTCGGGAGAGGGGGAGAGACCCAGTACTTC	CASSPLGRGGETQYF
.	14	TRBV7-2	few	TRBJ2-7	TGTGCCAGCAGCTTAGGAGGGCCGAGGAGCGAGCAGTACTTC	CASSLGGPRSEQYF
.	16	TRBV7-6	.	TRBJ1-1	TGTGCCAGCAGCCAAGCGCAAATGGGGTTGGGCACTGAAGCTTTCTTT	CASSQAQMGLGTEAFF
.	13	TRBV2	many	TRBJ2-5	TGTGCCAGCAGTGTAACTATACAAGAGACCCAGTACTTC	CASSVTIQETQYF
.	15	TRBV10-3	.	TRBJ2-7	TGTGCCATCAGTGGCCAGACAAGGGGAGGTTACGAGCAGTACTTC	CAISGQTRGGYEQYF
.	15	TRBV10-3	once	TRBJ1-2	TGTGCCATCAGTACCCCCTCCGGGACCGAATATGGCTACACCTTC	CAISTPSGTEYGYTF
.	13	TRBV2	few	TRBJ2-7	TGTGCCAGCAGTGATGGGCCGTCTCGGGAGCAGTACTTC	CASSDGPSREQYF